Described below is a single T cell receptor beta chain sequence and its context. V lost 8 bases to trimming and J lost 11 bases, with 15 bases between them. This CDR3 is 11 amino acids long. Germline V gives CDR1 MNHEY, CDR2 SMNVEV (reference sequence). The data were taken from a study of blood T cells in healthy people across ages. A second PCR of 7 to 11 cycles used a sample-barcoded 5' primer and a J-beta primer mix. One entry per CDR3 protein, called by TCRdb with MiXCR from the 5' RACE reads. The top ten hold under 20% of the sample, which has 1 million or so distinct CDR3 sequences, more than 40% seen once.

This clonotype was sampled from a woman aged 55 to 70 in good health. This chain connects TRBV27 to TRBJ2-5; maybe TRBD2 (5 bases). Sequencing input: blood. CDR3 DNA: TGTGCCAGCGGACTTCTGAATGAGCAGTACTTC. It specifies CASGLLNEQYF.